The 2 T cell receptor beta chains presented below share a single source sample, sequenced in a study of T cell therapy after organ transplantation (dated by TCRdb to the late 2010s). Their cognate antigens are unknown. This sample's time point label indicates: 20-29 weeks after completion of therapy. Preparation of the library involved the immunoSEQ multiplex PCR assay. TCRdb stores this immuneACCESS table with in-frame sequences only. Part of the clones is absent; in the studies checked, under half of the shortfall reflects unresolved V genes, and no reason is known for the rest. The sample table shows 15,000 to 20,000 clones, and roughly 87% are seen once. 25% to 40% of the sample is held by the ten biggest clonotypes. This specimen consisted of CD8+ T cells from blood, obtained after autologous CMV-specific T cell therapy. The source is a human patient who had received a solid organ transplant and had CMV disease. Following a transplant, some T lymphocytes may have been derived from the graft donor.

This chain connects TRBV14 to TRBJ2-2, with D possibly TRBD2 on 6 matching bases. V gave up 4 bases and J gave up 0 bases, with 12 bases separating them. Germline CDR1 SGHDN, CDR2 FVKESK. The CDR3 is made up of 16 amino acids. Written as DNA, the CDR3 is TGTGCCAGCAGCCCCTATCCGGGGGCGAACACCGGGGAGCTGTTTTTT. Residues: CASSPYPGANTGELFF.

The chain has TRBV10-3 and TRBJ1-5; 8 bases align to TRBD1. V shed 6 bases and J 3 bases; nucleotides not matched to a gene: 7. The germline gives CDR1 ENHRY, CDR2 SYGVKD. There are 15 residues in the CDR3. The CDR3: CAISEDRGLNQPQHF. As DNA, the CDR3 is TGTGCCATCAGCGAAGACAGGGGCCTCAATCAGCCCCAGCATTTT.